What follows are 14 T cell receptor beta chains derived from one specimen sequenced in a study of CD8 T cells in ankylosing spondylitis (dated by TCRdb to about 2017). Libraries were built with 5' RACE. Sequencing was performed on an Illumina HiSeq 2500. TCRdb redid the processing of the public reads, applying fastp at Q25 and MiXCR, and retained in-frame beta chains. Rows matching on CDR3 protein sequence are summarized as one entry with the most common DNA and genes. The sample includes about 140,000 distinct CDR3 sequences, with roughly 10% observed a single time. About 3.8% of the sample rests with the top ten. Sequenced: blood, either unsorted or a sorted T cell fraction (not recorded which). All receptors come from a female donor with ankylosing spondylitis or in good health (not recorded which).

Concerning this clonotype: Since a much larger clone is just one base distant, this may be a read error. The chain links TRBV5-1 to TRBJ2-7; 10 bases match TRBD1. Germline-derived CDR1 and CDR2 are SGHRS and YFSETQ. V trimming: 4 bases; J trimming: 0 bases; junction bases outside the gene matches: 4. The CDR3 spans 15 residues. The CDR3 here is CASSPGQGGSYEQYF. CDR3 in DNA: TGCGCCAGCAGCCCCGGACAGGGGGGCTCCTACGAGCAGTACTTC.

This clonotype was seen at least ten times. The chain employs TRBV5-1 and TRBJ1-2; D remains unclear. This CDR3 region has 15 residues. V lost 6 bases and J 0 bases, leaving 15 bases between the germline ends. Germline V gene sequence: CDR1 SGHRS, CDR2 YFSETQ. The CDR3 DNA reads as TGCGCCAGCACCCAATCGGCGGCCTCTAACTATGGCTACACCTTC. Protein: CASTQSAASNYGYTF.

This clonotype has at least ten counts. The rearrangement joins TRBV29-1 to TRBJ1-4; D is ambiguous. In germline, CDR1 is SQVTM, CDR2 ANQGSEA. CDR3 length equals 13 residues. Trimming stripped 4 bases from V and 5 bases from J, with 11 bases between. Written as DNA, the CDR3 is TGCAGCGTTGCGGTCAACGGGAATGAAAAACTGTTTTTT. Amino acid sequence: CSVAVNGNEKLFF.

In its sample, this clonotype was seen many times. The J gene is TRBJ2-1, the V gene TRBV24-1, with D perhaps TRBD1 (5 bases). V was pared by 4 bases and J by 6 bases, with 12 bases between. The germline V gene has CDR1 KGHDR and CDR2 SFDVKD. The CDR3 consists of 14 residues. CDR3 bases: TGTGCCACCAGTGACGGACACTCGGTCAATGAGCAGTTCTTC. Translating it yields CATSDGHSVNEQFF.

This clonotype was seen ten or more times. The chain combines TRBV12-3 or TRBV12-4 with TRBJ1-3, with 9 nucleotides matching TRBD1. Unmatched junction bases numbered 5, after V lost 5 bases and J lost 6 bases. The CDR3 consists of 14 residues. For the CDR3, the DNA is TGTGCCAGCAGTAAACAGGGGGCGCAAAACACCATATATTTT. Protein sequence: CASSKQGAQNTIYF.

This clonotype has a count of ten or more. The chain employs TRBV4-1 and TRBJ2-3; D unclear. Germline loops: CDR1 MGHRA, CDR2 YSYEKL. The CDR3 totals 14 residues. Between the trimmed V and J ends, which lost 1 base and 1 base, there was a span of 6 bases. The CDR3 region is CASSQGSRTDTQYF. DNA for the CDR3: TGCGCCAGCAGCCAAGGGTCCCGCACAGATACGCAGTATTTT.

This clonotype came up a few times. The chain carries TRBV12-3 or TRBV12-4 and TRBJ2-1; TRBD2 agrees at 12 bases. This CDR3 has 15 residues. Trimming removed 3 bases from V and 11 bases from J; junction bases left unmatched: 8. The CDR3 protein is CASSFMASGGGKQFF. The CDR3 bases are TGTGCCAGCAGTTTCATGGCTAGCGGGGGGGGTAAGCAGTTCTTC.

Only one count was recorded for this clonotype. A much larger clone differs by one base, so this may be a read error. No conserved phenylalanine or tryptophan is present at the end of the CDR3, so a read error is the likely explanation. The chain uses TRBV28 and TRBJ2-3, with a possible D match to TRBD1 (5 bases). The germline V gene has CDR1 MDHEN and CDR2 SYDVKM. This CDR3 region has 17 residues. Trimming removed 4 bases at V and 0 bases at J, with 17 bases between. The CDR3 bases are TGTGCCAGCAGTTCCTTCGCGCGGACAACTAGCACAGATACGCAGTATTTA. This encodes CASSSFARTTSTDTQYL.

This clonotype was observed many times. The CDR3 nucleotides are TGTGCCAGCAGCCTAGAGGGACTGAGCTCCTACAATGAGCAGTTCTTC. Translated, it gives CASSLEGLSSYNEQFF. This sequence joins TRBV3-1 and TRBJ2-1, with a tentative D call TRBD2 (6 bases). The CDR3 sequence is 16 residues long. Germline CDR1 is LGHDT and CDR2 is YNNKEL (reference sequence). V dropped 4 bases and J dropped 0 bases, with 13 bases sitting between them.

This clonotype was observed at least ten times. The chain recombines TRBV12-3 or TRBV12-4 with TRBJ1-2, with D perhaps matching TRBD1 (6 bases). V was trimmed by 6 bases and J by 5 bases, leaving 22 bases between them. The CDR3 runs to 16 residues. The DNA of the CDR3 is TGTGCCAGCAGCCCTAGGCGGGGGGCGTTTTATTATGGCTACACCTTC. Amino acid sequence: CASSPRRGAFYYGYTF.

This clonotype was found many times. V gene TRBV5-6 combines with J gene TRBJ2-3, with TRBD1 matching over 12 bases. The germline CDR1 and CDR2 sequences are SGHDT and YYEEEE. This CDR3 has 15 residues. J gave up 2 bases and V 4 bases, and 2 bases lay outside the gene matches. The CDR3 region is CASSAGQGATDTQYF. The DNA of the CDR3 is TGTGCCAGCAGCGCGGGACAGGGGGCCACAGATACGCAGTATTTT.

As regards this clonotype: It may be a read error: a sequence one base away is much more abundant. V is TRBV20-1 and J is TRBJ1-2; D unclear. CDR1 and CDR2 from the germline V gene are DFQATT and SNEGSKA (reference sequence). This CDR3 spans 12 amino acids. V was pared by 1 base and J by 12 bases, with 15 bases between. This chain's CDR3 is CSARGGPGGDTF. CDR3 in DNA: TGCAGTGCTAGAGGTGGGCCTGGAGGCGACACCTTC.

This clonotype was recorded many times. This rearrangement joins TRBV7-2 to TRBJ1-1; possibly TRBD1 for D (5 bases). The V end lost 3 bases, the J end lost 3 bases, and 17 bases lay between the germline ends. This CDR3 contains 16 residues. Germline CDR1 and CDR2: SGHTA and FQGNSA. The CDR3 loop reads CASSLGPSRLYTEAFF. CDR3 DNA sequence: TGTGCCAGCAGCTTGGGACCCTCCCGTTTGTACACTGAAGCTTTCTTT. Full variable domain (rest looked up from reference TRBV7-2 and TRBJ1-1): GAGVSQSPSNKVTEKGKDVELRCDPISGHTALYWYRQSLGQGLEFLIYFQGNSAPDKSGLPSDRFSAERTGGSVSTLTIQRTQQEDSAVYLCASSLGPSRLYTEAFFGQGTRLTVV.

This clonotype was detected many times. The CDR3 DNA reads as TGTGCCTGGGATGTGGGCACTGAAGCTTTCTTT. Its protein product is CAWDVGTEAFF. The chain has TRBV30 and TRBJ1-1; D gene uncertain. This CDR3 has 11 amino acids. Trimming removed 5 bases from V and 4 bases from J, with 8 bases in between. CDR1 is GTSNPN, CDR2 SVGIG, per germline (reference sequence).